Below, 8 T cell receptor beta chains from the same sample are listed, as sequenced in a study of regulatory dendritic cells for organ transplantation. Assay used: immunoSEQ multiplex PCR; TCRdb lists only in-frame clones, some missing. This sample has fewer than 25,000 clones, with 60% to 80% found just once. Specimen: memory CD4+ T cells from blood. As for subset: CD45RO+ memory T cells. These TCRs come from a human donor in good health.

The chain carries TRBV10-3 and TRBJ2-3, with 13 bases lining up with TRBD2. Trimming cost V 11 bases and J 2 bases; bases outside gene matches: 10. This CDR3 contains 16 residues. CDR1 is ENHRY, CDR2 SYGVKD, per germline. This CDR3 reads CAVKGTSGGATDTQYF. The CDR3 DNA sequence: TGTGCCGTCAAGGGTACTAGCGGGGGGGCCACAGATACGCAGTATTTT.

The rearrangement links TRBV18 to TRBJ1-4, with D maybe TRBD1 (6 bases). This CDR3 is 15 amino acids long. Trimming removed 3 bases at V and 4 bases at J, with 12 bases between. Germline V CDR1 and CDR2: KGHSH, LQKENI. CDR3 sequence reads: CASSPSGGLNEKLFF. As DNA, the CDR3 is TGTGCCAGCTCACCGTCGGGGGGCCTTAATGAAAAACTGTTTTTT.

The CDR3 loop is CASSLTGTSGGEQYF. CDR3 bases: TGCGCCAGCAGCTTAACCGGGACTAGCGGGGGAGAGCAGTACTTC. The chain carries TRBV5-1 and TRBJ2-7; 14 bases line up with TRBD2. This CDR3 contains 15 residues. The trim removed 2 bases at V and 7 bases at J, leaving 5 bases unmatched. From germline, CDR1 is SGHRS and CDR2 YFSETQ.

CDR3 loop: CAIRGQGPAGELFF. The CDR3 DNA reads as TGTGCCATCAGGGGACAGGGGCCAGCCGGGGAGCTGTTTTTT. This chain joins TRBV10-3 and TRBJ2-2; 10 bases align to TRBD1. This CDR3 contains 14 residues. The trim removed 6 bases at V and 6 bases at J, leaving 4 bases unmatched. From germline, CDR1 is ENHRY and CDR2 SYGVKD.

The chain has TRBV6-5 and TRBJ1-2; TRBD1 matches at 7 bases. The CDR3 totals 14 residues. The germline V gene has CDR1 MNHEY and CDR2 SVGAGI. Trimming took 6 bases from V and 4 from J; bases not matched to a gene: 8. CDR3 in amino acids: CASSPRQGRYGYTF. The CDR3 bases are TGTGCCAGCAGCCCGAGACAGGGCCGCTATGGCTACACCTTC.

This chain uses TRBV4-1 with TRBJ2-4; 9 bases map to TRBD2. The germline CDR1 and CDR2 sequences are MGHRA and YSYEKL. CDR3 length: 20 amino acids. After removal of 4 bases from V and 0 bases from J, the junction contained 16 bases not matched to a gene. DNA for the CDR3: TGCGCCAGCAGCCTCAGAGGGGGCGGGGGGGCCCTACTAGCCAAAAACATTCAGTACTTC. Amino acid sequence: CASSLRGGGGALLAKNIQYF.

The count of this clone is one. This chain connects TRBV7-9 to TRBJ2-5, with 8 bases that match TRBD1. CDR3 size: 17 residues. CDR1 is SEHNR and CDR2 is FQNEAQ in the germline V gene (reference sequence). V dropped 3 bases and J dropped 10; count of bases not matched to a gene: 19. CDR3 nucleotides: TGTGCCAGCAGCTTCGGGACAGGCCCCCTCGCCGGAATGGACCAGTACTTC. It codes for CASSFGTGPLAGMDQYF.

The V and J genes are TRBV27 and TRBJ2-3, with D possibly matching TRBD1 (6 bases). V shed 3 bases and J shed 1 base, with 14 bases lying between them. CDR1 is MNHEY and CDR2 is SMNVEV in the germline V gene (reference sequence). This CDR3 is 16 amino acids long. CDR3 residues: CASSLIQGSGTDTQYF. CDR3 bases: TGTGCCAGCAGTTTGATACAGGGTTCCGGCACAGATACGCAGTATTTT.